The clone carrying this T cell receptor (beta chain) has only a few counts. The antigen is undetermined. The TCRbeta library incorporated unique molecular identifiers. TCRdb re-called the PCR reads with MiXCR, one entry per CDR3 protein. The data contain 700,000 to 950,000 distinct CDR3 sequences, approximately 15% of them singletons. The data are from a study of T-cell reconstitution after alpha-beta-depleted transplantation in children. The CDR3 contains 14 residues. Trimming at V came to 7 bases and at J to 4 bases, leaving 8 bases not matched to a gene. Per germline, CDR1 SNHLY and CDR2 FYNNEI. General study results and limits: Two months or so post-transplant, alpha-beta T cells reportedly derived from several hundred expanded graft clones.

This specimen consisted of PBMCs, mostly from graft donor cells, obtained 360 days after TCRalphabeta/CD19-depleted stem cell transplant. The chain has TRBV2 and TRBJ2-7; 9 bases agree with TRBD1. This receptor was identified in a male patient younger than 18 who had a stem cell transplant for acute lymphoblastic leukemia, so the T cells may come from the graft donor. The CDR3 loop reads CASKEGTGIYEQYF. CDR3 sequence (DNA): TGTGCCAGCAAGGAGGGGACAGGGATTTACGAGCAGTACTTC.